These 24 T cell receptor beta chains were sequenced from one sample in a study of T cell therapy after organ transplantation. Stated time point: 4-8 weeks after completion of therapy. For these receptors, no antigen is known. Here immunoSEQ multiplex PCR was the method, and the copy in TCRdb shows in-frame clones only, minus some. The sample has fewer than 25,000 clones; around 81% are singletons. The sample consisted of CD8+ T cells from blood, taken after autologous CMV-specific T cell therapy. These receptor sequences come from a human patient who had received a solid organ transplant and had CMV disease. Some T cells here may be from the graft donor.

The V and J genes are TRBV5-5 and TRBJ1-3, with D tentatively TRBD1 (6 bases). The V end was cut by 4 bases, the J end by 1 base, with 12 bases between. The CDR3 loop spans 15 amino acids. Germline CDR1 reads SGHKS; CDR2 reads YYEKEE (reference sequence). CDR3 DNA: TGTGCCAGCAGCAGCCCAGGGGTTTCTGGAAACACCATATATTTT. It yields the protein CASSSPGVSGNTIYF.

About this clone: At one boundary the junction diverges from the germline segment, which might be a read error. The chain is built from TRBV9 and TRBJ2-2; 9 bases are a match to TRBD2. Germline CDR1 SGDLS, CDR2 YYNGEE. The CDR3 contains 14 residues. CDR3 in DNA: TGTGCCAGTAGCGGGGGCACTGGTACCGGGGAGCTGTTTTTT. As protein: CASSGGTGTGELFF. The complete variable domain, with remaining parts taken from reference TRBV9 and TRBJ2-2, reads DSGVTQTPKHLITATGQRVTLRCSPRSGDLSVYWYQQSLDQGLQFLIQYYNGEERAKGNILERFSAQQFPDLHSELNLSSLELGDSALYFCASSGGTGTGELFFGEGSRLTVL.

The chain joins TRBV9 to TRBJ1-2; 7 nucleotides align to TRBD1. The CDR3 is made up of 14 amino acids. The V segment lost 0 bases and the J segment 2 bases; nucleotides outside the gene matches: 1. Germline CDR1 is SGDLS and CDR2 is YYNGEE. The CDR3 DNA sequence: TGTGCCAGCAGCGTAGGGGACAGAAACTATGGCTACACCTTC. As protein: CASSVGDRNYGYTF.

The chain is built from TRBV6-6 and TRBJ2-2, with D hard to call. The CDR3 covers 13 residues. The V end was cut by 7 bases, the J end by 2 bases, with 8 bases between. Germline assignment: CDR1 MNHNY and CDR2 SVGAGI (reference sequence). The CDR3 sequence is CASTDVNTGELFF. The CDR3 DNA reads as TGTGCCAGCACCGACGTAAACACCGGGGAGCTGTTTTTT.

This chain joins TRBV27 and TRBJ1-1; no reliable D call. Germline CDR1 and CDR2: MNHEY and SMNVEV (reference sequence). CDR3 length: 13 amino acids. V was pared by 3 bases and J by 3 bases, with 8 bases between. CDR3 DNA sequence: TGTGCCAGCAGTTTTGAGGGATACACTGAAGCTTTCTTT. Its translation: CASSFEGYTEAFF.

This chain links TRBV19 with TRBJ1-2; D might be TRBD1 (5 bases). Germline CDR1 and CDR2: LNHDA and SQIVND (reference sequence). CDR3 length equals 14 residues. Trimming pared 6 bases from V and 8 bases from J, leaving 19 bases between. CDR3 DNA sequence: TGTGCCAGTAGGGCTCTGGGGGTAAAGGACGGCTACACCTTC. This gives the protein CASRALGVKDGYTF.

V is TRBV19 and J is TRBJ2-7, with a tentative D call TRBD2 (6 bases). The CDR3 loop spans 16 amino acids. With 0 bases removed from V and 4 bases from J, the gap between germline ends came to 16 bases. CDR1 is LNHDA and CDR2 is SQIVND in the germline V gene (reference sequence). CDR3 bases: TGTGCCAGTAGTATAGAGGTTGGGGGAGGATATTACGAGCAGTACTTC. Translating gives CASSIEVGGGYYEQYF.

The chain employs TRBV10-2 and TRBJ2-2; D is undetermined. V was pared by 4 bases and J by 2 bases, with 14 bases between. Germline CDR1 is WSHSY and CDR2 is SAAADI. The CDR3 contains 16 residues. DNA for the CDR3: TGCGCCAGCAGTGTACAGCAAGCGATTAACACCGGGGAGCTGTTTTTT. Protein sequence: CASSVQQAINTGELFF.

The gene calls are TRBV5-7 and TRBJ1-1; TRBD1 matches 7 bases. TRBV5-7 is an open reading frame, and its role is uncertain. J lost 2 bases, V lost 3 bases, and 7 bases had no gene match. The CDR3 runs to 15 residues. CDR3 amino acids: CASSSNKGANTEAFF. Written as DNA, the CDR3 is TGTGCCAGCAGCTCTAACAAGGGGGCCAACACTGAAGCTTTCTTT.

In this sample, this clone turned up a few times. The V gene is TRBV27, the J gene TRBJ1-1, with 9 positions matching TRBD1. The CDR3 is 13 amino acids. The V gene end was trimmed by 8 bases and the J gene end by 4 bases; junction bases not matched to a gene: 5. The germline V gene has CDR1 MNHEY and CDR2 SMNVEV (reference sequence). The chain's CDR3 is CASGDRDSTEAFF. CDR3 in DNA: TGTGCCAGCGGGGACAGGGACAGCACTGAAGCTTTCTTT.

This chain links TRBV5-1 with TRBJ2-1, with 13 bases aligning to TRBD2. J was trimmed by 8 bases and V by 0 bases; bases with no gene match: 5. The CDR3 spans 16 residues. CDR1 and CDR2 (germline): SGHRS, YFSETQ. The CDR3 nucleotides read TGCGCCAGCAGCTTGGGACTAGCGGGAGGCACGGATGAGCAGTTCTTC. Translating it yields CASSLGLAGGTDEQFF.

The chain uses TRBV2 and TRBJ1-2; 7 bases are shared with TRBD1. V shed 3 bases and J 8 bases; nucleotides not matched to a gene: 15. The CDR3 totals 16 residues. Germline CDR1 is SNHLY and CDR2 is FYNNEI. The CDR3, as DNA: TGTGCCAGCAGTGATCCGGGACAGCGGCGTGCGGGAGGCTACACCTTC. Residues: CASSDPGQRRAGGYTF.

This chain links TRBV4-1 with TRBJ1-4; TRBD1 matches at 7 bases. The CDR3 consists of 14 residues. Germline trimming cut 4 bases from V and 4 bases from J; bases unmatched to any gene: 3. Germline assignment: CDR1 MGHRA and CDR2 YSYEKL. Here the CDR3 reads CASSLRDSNEKLFF. The DNA of the CDR3 is TGCGCCAGCAGCCTCCGGGACAGTAATGAAAAACTGTTTTTT.

This clone occurred a few times. This chain connects TRBV27 to TRBJ1-6; unclear D gene. From germline, CDR1 is MNHEY and CDR2 SMNVEV (reference sequence). Trimming took 3 bases from V and 4 from J, leaving 7 bases between them. The CDR3 runs to 14 residues. This CDR3 is CASSFVQYNSPLHF. The CDR3 coding sequence is TGTGCCAGCAGTTTCGTACAGTATAATTCACCCCTCCACTTT.

This chain connects TRBV5-1 to TRBJ2-7; 8 nucleotides agree with TRBD2. The ends lost 0 bases at V and 6 bases at J; junction bases unmatched: 8. This CDR3 spans 15 amino acids. Germline V gene data show CDR1 as SGHRS and CDR2 as YFSETQ. This CDR3 is CASSLVGGRPIEQYF. CDR3 in DNA: TGCGCCAGCAGCTTGGTTGGCGGGAGGCCCATCGAGCAGTACTTC. Combining the CDR3 with reference TRBV5-1 and TRBJ2-7 gives the whole variable domain KAGVTQTPRYLIKTRGQQVTLSCSPISGHRSVSWYQQTPGQGLQFLFEYFSETQRNKGNFPGRFSGRQFSNSRSEMNVSTLELGDSALYLCASSLVGGRPIEQYFGPGTRLTVT.

The chain uses TRBV2 and TRBJ2-1; 13 positions match TRBD2. The junction had 0 bases not matched to a gene; V was cut back by 2 bases and J by 5 bases. This CDR3 has 15 residues. The germline V gene has CDR1 SNHLY and CDR2 FYNNEI. The CDR3 DNA follows: TGTGCCAGCAGTGAAACTAGCGGGGGGGACAATGAGCAGTTCTTC. Translated, it gives CASSETSGGDNEQFF.

This chain joins TRBV5-4 and TRBJ1-2; no clear D. There are 14 residues in the CDR3. The germline V and J ends were trimmed by 0 bases and 4 bases, with 10 bases remaining between them. Germline lookup yields CDR1 SGHNT and CDR2 YYREEE (reference sequence). Written as DNA, the CDR3 is TGTGCCAGCAGCTTGGGGACGAGCCGCTATGGCTACACCTTC. Its protein is CASSLGTSRYGYTF.

The sample holds one count of this clone. The genes are TRBV7-9 and TRBJ2-1; TRBD2 matches 13 bases. V lost 5 bases and J lost 8; bases outside the gene matches: 15. Germline assignment: CDR1 SEHNR and CDR2 FQNEAQ (reference sequence). The CDR3 length is 18 residues. DNA of the CDR3: TGTGCCAGCAGCCCCGAACTAGCGGGAGGGCCTAAGGTCGATGAGCAGTTCTTC. Protein product: CASSPELAGGPKVDEQFF.

The gene calls are TRBV4-1 and TRBJ2-2; D unclear. Germline assignment: CDR1 MGHRA and CDR2 YSYEKL. With 4 bases removed from V and 7 bases from J, the gap between germline ends came to 7 bases. This CDR3 spans 12 amino acids. The CDR3 DNA sequence: TGCGCCAGCAGCCTTCTGGGCGGGGAGCTGTTTTTT. Translating it yields CASSLLGGELFF.

The genes are TRBV5-6 and TRBJ2-4, with 7 positions matching TRBD1. V gave up 2 bases and J gave up 2 bases; unmatched junction bases: 7. Germline CDR1 is SGHDT and CDR2 is YYEEEE. The CDR3 is made up of 16 amino acids. The CDR3 DNA reads as TGTGCCAGCAGCTTACAGACAGGGAGACCCAAAAACATTCAGTACTTC. Its translation: CASSLQTGRPKNIQYF.

The chain carries TRBV5-1 and TRBJ2-1; D remains unclear. Germline lookup yields CDR1 SGHRS and CDR2 YFSETQ. The CDR3 totals 13 residues. V was clipped by 4 bases and J by 6 bases, with 11 bases between them. The DNA of the CDR3 is TGCGCCAGCAGCCCAAGTCCCAGCAATGAGCAGTTCTTC. Its protein is CASSPSPSNEQFF.

The rearrangement uses TRBV6-1 and TRBJ2-7; a weak D match, TRBD2 (6 bases). The CDR3 length is 16 residues. V was shortened by 1 base and J by 0 bases, with 13 bases between the two germline ends. Germline V gene data show CDR1 as MNHNS and CDR2 as SASEGT. CDR3 coding DNA: TGTGCCAGCAGTGAAGAAGGAGGGACGGGCTCCTACGAGCAGTACTTC. It codes for CASSEEGGTGSYEQYF.

The chain carries TRBV4-1 and TRBJ2-7; D might be TRBD2 (6 bases). The germline V gene encodes CDR1 MGHRA and CDR2 YSYEKL. This CDR3 spans 18 amino acids. V lost 1 base, J lost 2 bases, and 21 bases lay in between. The CDR3: CASSQVSPALEGAYEQYF. As DNA, the CDR3 is TGCGCCAGCAGCCAAGTATCCCCGGCCCTGGAGGGAGCCTACGAGCAGTACTTC.

V gene TRBV5-1 combines with J gene TRBJ1-2, with 10 positions matching TRBD1. Germline V lookup: CDR1 SGHRS, CDR2 YFSETQ. The CDR3 spans 16 residues. V lost 4 bases, J lost 4 bases, and 10 bases stayed unmatched. The CDR3 loop reads CASSPWAGTGVYGYTF. CDR3 nucleotide sequence: TGCGCCAGCAGCCCGTGGGCCGGGACAGGGGTCTATGGCTACACCTTC. The whole variable domain, filled in from reference TRBV5-1 and TRBJ1-2, reads KAGVTQTPRYLIKTRGQQVTLSCSPISGHRSVSWYQQTPGQGLQFLFEYFSETQRNKGNFPGRFSGRQFSNSRSEMNVSTLELGDSALYLCASSPWAGTGVYGYTFGSGTRLTVV.